This record covers a single TCR beta chain. Its antigen is unknown. Germline CDR1 is LGHDT and CDR2 is YNNKEL (reference sequence). CDR3 size: 16 residues. With V trimmed by 1 base and J by 3 bases, 2 bases remained unmatched. The sample comes from a study of T cell responses to AZD1222 COVID-19 vaccine. Whole-study findings and limits: Spike-wide vaccine-associated CD4 TCRs dominated at 160-218 and 743-854. Baseline seropositives among AZD1222 recipients totaled only five or six. Clonal diversity may have been underestimated in mostly white British donors. There were repertoire samples only from the period after the peak T cell response.

Sequencing was performed with immunoSEQ multiplex PCR; in TCRdb, only in-frame clones are kept and a portion is missing. Among about 130,000 clones listed, 90% to 95% were seen once. This sequence was found in an adult in good health. Specimen: peripheral blood, collected on day 0 of AZD1222 vaccination. The chain joins TRBV3-1 (or the pseudogene TRBV3-2) to TRBJ2-6; 8 bases map to TRBD1. CDR3: CASSQATGVGANVLTF. CDR3 in DNA: TGTGCCAGCAGCCAAGCGACAGGGGTTGGGGCCAACGTCCTGACTTTC.